What follows are 19 T cell receptor beta chains derived from one specimen sequenced in a study of T cell repertoires in cytomegalovirus infection. From the reads, TCRdb called clonotypes with MiXCR, one entry per CDR3 protein. The sample has hundreds of thousands of distinct CDR3 sequences, about 24% seen once. The sequencing input was CD8+ T cells from PBMCs. These receptors were taken from a human donor in good health (CMV status not recorded). Some clones in this sample may be carry-over from other donors' samples.

V and J are TRBV9 and TRBJ1-2, with a possible D match to TRBD1 (6 bases). This CDR3 comprises 14 residues. Germline loops: CDR1 SGDLS, CDR2 YYNGEE. V lost 0 bases, J lost 8 bases, and 14 bases lay in between. Here the CDR3 reads CASSVGGQQWGYTF. The CDR3 DNA sequence: TGTGCCAGCAGCGTAGGCGGACAGCAGTGGGGCTACACCTTC. The full variable domain, in which reference TRBV9 and TRBJ1-2 provide the parts outside the CDR3, is DSGVTQTPKHLITATGQRVTLRCSPRSGDLSVYWYQQSLDQGLQFLIQYYNGEERAKGNILERFSAQQFPDLHSELNLSSLELGDSALYFCASSVGGQQWGYTFGSGTRLTVV.

This chain connects TRBV25-1 to TRBJ2-5, with D hard to call. The CDR3 totals 13 residues. Trimming removed 0 bases at V and 2 bases at J, with 4 bases between. Germline V gene lookup returns CDR1 MGHDK and CDR2 SYGVNS. The CDR3 DNA is TGTGCCAGCAGTGAATACGGGCAAGAGACCCAGTACTTC. Translating it yields CASSEYGQETQYF.

This chain uses TRBV6-6 with TRBJ2-5, with 7 bases matching TRBD1. Losses at the gene ends were 5 bases for V and 2 bases for J; bases not matched to a gene: 11. Per germline, CDR1 MNHNY and CDR2 SVGAGI (reference sequence). The CDR3 is 16 amino acids. CDR3 region: CASSQPGQRRQETQYF. For the CDR3, the DNA is TGTGCCAGCAGTCAGCCGGGACAGCGTAGACAAGAGACCCAGTACTTC.

This clonotype appeared many times. The chain links TRBV12-3 or TRBV12-4 to TRBJ1-2, with TRBD1 matching 7 bases. Unmatched junction bases numbered 7, after V lost 3 bases and J lost 3 bases. The CDR3 totals 15 residues. CDR3 sequence: CASSFIQGLDYGYTF. The CDR3 coding sequence is TGTGCCAGCAGTTTTATACAGGGGTTAGACTATGGCTACACCTTC.

This clonotype turned up a few times. This chain uses TRBV6-2 or TRBV6-3 with TRBJ2-7; 7 nucleotides align to TRBD1. V lost 5 bases to trimming and J lost 7 bases; unmatched junction nucleotides: 5. CDR3 size: 12 residues. The germline gives CDR1 MNHEY, CDR2 SVGEGT. The CDR3 reads CASSRGPREQYV. The CDR3 bases are TGTGCCAGCAGTAGGGGGCCTCGGGAGCAGTACGTC.

This clonotype occurred a few times. The CDR3 coding sequence is TGTGCCAGCAGTCCACTCCAGGGTGGTTTTGCTGAAGCTTTCTTT. Its translation is CASSPLQGGFAEAFF. The chain is built from TRBV6-6 and TRBJ1-1, with D perhaps TRBD1 (5 bases). V was clipped by 5 bases and J by 6 bases, with 19 bases between them. Germline lookup yields CDR1 MNHNY and CDR2 SVGAGI (reference sequence). The CDR3 length is 15 residues.

This clonotype was recorded at least ten times. The V and J genes are TRBV28 and TRBJ1-3; D possibly corresponds to TRBD1 (5 bases). V lost 6 bases to trimming and J lost 0 bases, with 9 bases between them. Germline values: CDR1 MDHEN, CDR2 SYDVKM. The length of the CDR3 is 14 residues. The CDR3 bases are TGTGCCAGCAGCGACGGGACCTCTGGAAACACCATATATTTT. This translates into CASSDGTSGNTIYF.

This clonotype turned up a few times. The V call is TRBV19, the J call TRBJ2-1, with D unclear. The V gene lost 3 bases and the J gene lost 4 bases, with 7 bases spanning the gap. The CDR3 runs to 13 residues. Germline loops: CDR1 LNHDA, CDR2 SQIVND (reference sequence). CDR3 sequence reads: CASSMGIYNEQFF. In DNA, the CDR3 is TGTGCCAGTAGTATGGGGATATACAATGAGCAGTTCTTC. Full variable domain (rest looked up from reference TRBV19 and TRBJ2-1): DGGITQSPKYLFRKEGQNVTLSCEQNLNHDAMYWYRQDPGQGLRLIYYSQIVNDFQKGDIAEGYSVSREKKESFPLTVTSAQKNPTAFYLCASSMGIYNEQFFGPGTRLTVL.

This clonotype was recorded a few times. The rearrangement uses TRBV27 and TRBJ1-1, with 7 positions matching TRBD1. This CDR3 spans 16 amino acids. In germline, CDR1 is MNHEY, CDR2 SMNVEV (reference sequence). V gave up 5 bases and J gave up 5 bases; unmatched junction bases: 14. CDR3 bases: TGTGCCAGCAGTCCCGGGACAGAAGGGGCTGTGACTGAAGCTTTCTTT. Amino acids: CASSPGTEGAVTEAFF.

J is TRBJ1-2 and V is TRBV7-2; possibly TRBD1 for D (6 bases). V was pared by 1 base and J by 4 bases, with 16 bases between. The CDR3 spans 16 residues. Per the germline V gene, CDR1 is SGHTA and CDR2 is FQGNSA. This chain's CDR3 is CASSLGLQGGGYGYTF. The CDR3 bases are TGTGCCAGCAGCTTAGGGTTACAGGGCGGTGGCTATGGCTACACCTTC.

V is TRBV15 and J is TRBJ2-2; the D gene is possibly TRBD2 (6 bases). Germline V gene data show CDR1 as LNHNV and CDR2 as YYDKDF (reference sequence). This CDR3 comprises 14 residues. The V and J ends lost 3 bases and 6 bases respectively, with 11 bases between them. The CDR3 coding sequence is TGTGCCACCAGCAGCCTGGAGGGGCCCGGGGAGCTGTTTTTT. Protein product: CATSSLEGPGELFF.

This clonotype was seen only a few times. The rearrangement joins TRBV20-1 to TRBJ2-1, with 11 bases aligning to TRBD2. Trimming at V came to 5 bases and at J to 2 bases, leaving 5 bases not matched to a gene. The CDR3 has 15 residues. Germline lookup yields CDR1 DFQATT and CDR2 SNEGSKA (reference sequence). The CDR3 loop reads CSAGISGGAYNEQFF. As DNA, the CDR3 is TGCAGTGCTGGGATTAGCGGGGGGGCCTACAATGAGCAGTTCTTC.

The table lists this clonotype with many counts. The chain couples TRBV7-2 to TRBJ2-3, with no clear D. CDR1 is SGHTA and CDR2 is FQGNSA in the germline V gene. This CDR3 has 12 amino acids. V gave up 7 bases and J gave up 6 bases, with 11 bases separating them. CDR3 DNA sequence: TGTGCCAGCAACCCCCAAGCGGATACGCAGTATTTT. Its translation: CASNPQADTQYF.

This clonotype was picked up many times. V and J are TRBV7-6 and TRBJ2-2; D is uncertain. The V gene's germline CDR1 is SGHVS and CDR2 FNYEAQ. The CDR3 is 12 amino acids. Between the trimmed V and J ends, which lost 5 bases and 7 bases, there was a span of 8 bases. The CDR3 DNA reads as TGTGCCAGCAGCCATCGGAACGGGGAGCTGTTTTTT. This encodes CASSHRNGELFF.

The chain is built from TRBV2 and TRBJ1-1; D not resolved. The CDR3 has 15 residues. V gave up 0 bases and J gave up 2 bases, with 10 bases separating them. Germline lookup yields CDR1 SNHLY and CDR2 FYNNEI. Here the CDR3 DNA reads TGTGCCAGCAGTGAAGCGCTTCTGTCAAACACTGAAGCTTTCTTT. It is translated as CASSEALLSNTEAFF.

This clonotype has more than one count but fewer than ten. This chain connects TRBV6-2 or TRBV6-3 to TRBJ1-2; D gene uncertain. The germline V and J ends were trimmed by 6 bases and 1 base, with 6 bases remaining between them. Looked up from germline, CDR1 is MNHEY and CDR2 is SVGEGT. This CDR3 region has 12 residues. CDR3 protein: CASRPLNYGYTF. The CDR3 coding sequence is TGTGCCAGCAGGCCACTTAACTATGGCTACACCTTC.

The genes are TRBV11-2 and TRBJ2-1, with TRBD2 matching 10 bases. V was clipped by 3 bases and J by 1 base; unmatched bases: 3. Germline values: CDR1 SGHAT, CDR2 FQNNGV. This CDR3 is built from 16 residues. CDR3 sequence reads: CASSFLAGESYNEQFF. As DNA, the CDR3 is TGTGCCAGCAGCTTCCTAGCGGGGGAATCCTACAATGAGCAGTTCTTC.

The chain is built from TRBV7-9 and TRBJ2-7; no clear D. The CDR3 is made up of 13 amino acids. Germline-derived CDR1 and CDR2 are SEHNR and FQNEAQ (reference sequence). Between the trimmed V and J ends, which lost 2 bases and 7 bases, there was a span of 12 bases. This CDR3 is CASSLSRIGEQYV. Here the CDR3 DNA reads TGTGCCAGCAGCTTATCCCGGATAGGAGAGCAGTACGTC.

V usage is TRBV29-1 and J usage is TRBJ2-6; tentatively, D is TRBD1 or TRBD2 (5 bases each). Trimming took off 0 bases at V and 2 bases at J, with 20 bases between the two ends. The CDR3 runs 19 residues. Germline CDR1 reads SQVTM; CDR2 reads ANQGSEA. Written as DNA, the CDR3 is TGCAGCGTTGAAGAAATAGGCAGGGAGTGGAGCGCTGGGGCCAACGTCCTGACTTTC. Its translation is CSVEEIGREWSAGANVLTF.